The sample holds many counts of the clone carrying this T cell receptor (beta chain). V shed 2 bases, J shed 7 bases, and the junction held 14 bases outside the gene matches. CDR1 SGHAT and CDR2 FQNNGV come from the germline V gene. The CDR3 is 18 amino acids. This sample was included in a study of early T cells in non-severe SARS-CoV-2 infection. Individual cDNA molecules were tagged with unique molecular identifiers. A single record per CDR3 protein comes from TCRdb applying MiXCR to the 5' RACE reads. Among some 39,000 distinct CDR3 sequences, under 4.5% were seen once, and the ten largest hold 3% to 3.5%.

Material: whole blood. This chain links TRBV11-2 with TRBJ2-2; the match to TRBD1 covers 9 bases. This sequence was found in an adult who was a healthcare worker with PCR-confirmed SARS-CoV-2 infection or an uninfected control (not recorded which). In DNA form, the CDR3 reads TGTGCCAGCAGCTTACCGTCCCGTGGGACAGGGAGTGTCGGGGAGCTGTTTTTT. This translates into CASSLPSRGTGSVGELFF.